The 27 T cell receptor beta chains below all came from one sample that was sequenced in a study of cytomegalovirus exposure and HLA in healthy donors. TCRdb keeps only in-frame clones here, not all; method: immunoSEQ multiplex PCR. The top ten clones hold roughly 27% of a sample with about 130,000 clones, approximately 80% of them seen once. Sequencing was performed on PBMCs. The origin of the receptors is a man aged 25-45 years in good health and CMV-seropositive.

DNA for the CDR3: TGTGCCAGCTCACAGGGCGGATACTATGGCTACACCTTC. Translation gives CASSQGGYYGYTF. The rearrangement joins TRBV11-2 to TRBJ1-2; weak D call: TRBD1 (6 bases). Germline V CDR1 and CDR2: SGHAT, FQNNGV. The V and J ends lost 8 bases and 3 bases respectively, with 13 bases between them. This CDR3 is built from 13 residues.

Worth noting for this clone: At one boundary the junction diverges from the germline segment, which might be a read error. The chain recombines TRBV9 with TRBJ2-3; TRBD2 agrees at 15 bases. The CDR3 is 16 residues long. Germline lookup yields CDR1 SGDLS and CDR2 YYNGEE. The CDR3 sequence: CASSTGLAGGTDTQYF. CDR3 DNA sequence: TGTGCCAGCAGCACGGGACTAGCGGGGGGCACTGATACGCAGTATTTT.

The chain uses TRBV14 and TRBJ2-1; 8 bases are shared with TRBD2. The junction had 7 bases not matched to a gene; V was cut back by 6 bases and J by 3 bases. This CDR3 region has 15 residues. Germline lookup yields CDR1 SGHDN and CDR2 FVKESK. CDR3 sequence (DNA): TGTGCCAGCAGACGAGCGGGAGTCTTCTACAATGAGCAGTTCTTC. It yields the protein CASRRAGVFYNEQFF.

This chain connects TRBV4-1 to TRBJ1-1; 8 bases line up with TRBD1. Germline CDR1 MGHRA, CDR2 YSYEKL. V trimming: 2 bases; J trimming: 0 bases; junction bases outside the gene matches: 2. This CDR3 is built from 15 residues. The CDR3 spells CASSQRDRLNTEAFF. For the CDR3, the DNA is TGCGCCAGCAGCCAACGGGACAGGCTGAACACTGAAGCTTTCTTT.

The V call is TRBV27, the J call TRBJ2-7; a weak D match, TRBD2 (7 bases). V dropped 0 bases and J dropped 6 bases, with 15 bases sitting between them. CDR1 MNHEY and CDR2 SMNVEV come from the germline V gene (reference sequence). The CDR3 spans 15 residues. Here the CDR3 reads CASSLSGGAVSEQYF. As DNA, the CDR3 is TGTGCCAGCAGTTTATCGGGGGGGGCCGTTTCCGAGCAGTACTTC.

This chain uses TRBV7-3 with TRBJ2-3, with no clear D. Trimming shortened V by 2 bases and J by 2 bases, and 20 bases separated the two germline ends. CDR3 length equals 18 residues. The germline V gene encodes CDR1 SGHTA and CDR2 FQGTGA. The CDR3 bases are TGTGCCAGCAGCTTAGGGTCCAGTTTTGGGCCCCACACAGATACGCAGTATTTT. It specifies CASSLGSSFGPHTDTQYF.

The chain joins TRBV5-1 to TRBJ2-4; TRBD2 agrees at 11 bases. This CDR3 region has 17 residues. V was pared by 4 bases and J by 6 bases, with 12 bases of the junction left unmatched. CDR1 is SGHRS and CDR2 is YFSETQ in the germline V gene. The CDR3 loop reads CASSPRLAGPGANIQYF. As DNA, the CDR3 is TGCGCCAGCAGCCCCCGACTAGCGGGGCCGGGGGCAAACATTCAGTACTTC.

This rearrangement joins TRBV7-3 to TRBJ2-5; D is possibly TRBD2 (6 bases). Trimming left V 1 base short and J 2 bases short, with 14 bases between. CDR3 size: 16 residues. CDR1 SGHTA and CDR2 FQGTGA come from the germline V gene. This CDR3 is CASSLREAGPQETQYF. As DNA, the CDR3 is TGTGCCAGCAGCTTAAGGGAGGCGGGGCCACAAGAGACCCAGTACTTC. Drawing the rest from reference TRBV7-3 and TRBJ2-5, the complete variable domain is GAGVSQTPSNKVTEKGKYVELRCDPISGHTALYWYRQSLGQGPEFLIYFQGTGAADDSGLPNDRFFAVRPEGSVSTLKIQRTERGDSAVYLCASSLREAGPQETQYFGPGTRLLVL.

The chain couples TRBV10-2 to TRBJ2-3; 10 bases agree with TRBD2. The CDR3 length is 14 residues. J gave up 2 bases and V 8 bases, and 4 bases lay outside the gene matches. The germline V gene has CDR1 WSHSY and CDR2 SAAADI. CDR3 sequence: CASQLAGSTDTQYF. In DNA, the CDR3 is TGCGCCAGCCAACTAGCGGGATCCACAGATACGCAGTATTTT.

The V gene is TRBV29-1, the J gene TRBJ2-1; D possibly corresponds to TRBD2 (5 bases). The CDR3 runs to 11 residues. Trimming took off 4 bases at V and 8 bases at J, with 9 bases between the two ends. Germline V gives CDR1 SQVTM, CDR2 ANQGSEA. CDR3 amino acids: CSVGGGDEQFF. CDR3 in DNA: TGCAGCGTTGGTGGAGGAGATGAGCAGTTCTTC.

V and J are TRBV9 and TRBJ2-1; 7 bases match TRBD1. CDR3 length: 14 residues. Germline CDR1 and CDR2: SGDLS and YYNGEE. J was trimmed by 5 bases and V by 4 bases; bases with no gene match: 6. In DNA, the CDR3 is TGTGCCAGCAGCTTAAGGGGGACAGACAATGAGCAGTTCTTC. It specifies CASSLRGTDNEQFF.

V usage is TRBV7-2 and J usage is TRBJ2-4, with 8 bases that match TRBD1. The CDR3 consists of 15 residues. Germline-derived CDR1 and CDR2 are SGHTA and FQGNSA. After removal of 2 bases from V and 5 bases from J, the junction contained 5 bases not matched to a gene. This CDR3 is CASSLRGQAENIQYF. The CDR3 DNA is TGTGCCAGCAGCTTAAGGGGACAGGCGGAAAACATTCAGTACTTC.

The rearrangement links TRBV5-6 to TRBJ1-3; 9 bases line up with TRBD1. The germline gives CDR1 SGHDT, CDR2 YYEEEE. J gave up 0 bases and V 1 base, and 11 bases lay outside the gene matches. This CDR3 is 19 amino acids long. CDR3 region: CASSLMGQGLGGSGNTIYF. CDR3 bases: TGTGCCAGCAGCTTGATGGGACAGGGATTGGGGGGCTCTGGAAACACCATATATTTT.

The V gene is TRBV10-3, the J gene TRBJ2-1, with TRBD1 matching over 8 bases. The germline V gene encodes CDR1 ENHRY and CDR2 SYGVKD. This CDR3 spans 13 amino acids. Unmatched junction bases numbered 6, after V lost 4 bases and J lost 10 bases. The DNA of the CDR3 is TGTGCCATCAGTGGGGGACAGGATAAAGAGCAGTTCTTC. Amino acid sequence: CAISGGQDKEQFF.

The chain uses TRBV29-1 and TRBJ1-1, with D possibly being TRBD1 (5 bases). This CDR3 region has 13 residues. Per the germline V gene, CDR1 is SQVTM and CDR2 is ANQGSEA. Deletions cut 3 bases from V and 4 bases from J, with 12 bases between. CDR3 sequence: CSVDGGAGTEAFF. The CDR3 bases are TGCAGCGTTGATGGCGGGGCGGGCACTGAAGCTTTCTTT.

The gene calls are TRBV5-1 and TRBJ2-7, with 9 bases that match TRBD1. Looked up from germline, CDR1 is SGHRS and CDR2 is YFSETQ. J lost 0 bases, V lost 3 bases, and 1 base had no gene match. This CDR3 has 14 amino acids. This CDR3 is CASSSTGGSYEQYF. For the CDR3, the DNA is TGCGCCAGCAGCTCGACAGGGGGCTCCTACGAGCAGTACTTC.

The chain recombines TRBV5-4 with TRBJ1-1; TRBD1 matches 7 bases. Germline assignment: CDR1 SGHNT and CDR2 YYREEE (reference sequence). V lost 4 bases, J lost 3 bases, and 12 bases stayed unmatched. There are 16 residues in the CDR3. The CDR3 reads CASSPIDRASDTEAFF. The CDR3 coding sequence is TGTGCCAGCAGCCCAATTGACAGGGCGTCGGACACTGAAGCTTTCTTT.

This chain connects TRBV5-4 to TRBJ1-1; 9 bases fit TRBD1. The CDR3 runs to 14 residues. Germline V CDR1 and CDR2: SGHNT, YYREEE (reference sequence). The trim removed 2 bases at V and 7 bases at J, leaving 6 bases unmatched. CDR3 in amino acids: CASSFNRGQGEAFF. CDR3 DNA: TGTGCCAGCAGCTTTAACAGGGGGCAGGGTGAAGCTTTCTTT.

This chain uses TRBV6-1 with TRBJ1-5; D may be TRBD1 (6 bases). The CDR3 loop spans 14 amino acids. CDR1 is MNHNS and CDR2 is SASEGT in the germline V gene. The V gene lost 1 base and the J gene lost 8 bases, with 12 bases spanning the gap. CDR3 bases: TGTGCCAGCAGTGAAGGTCCAGGGGCCAAGCCCCAGCATTTT. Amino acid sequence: CASSEGPGAKPQHF.

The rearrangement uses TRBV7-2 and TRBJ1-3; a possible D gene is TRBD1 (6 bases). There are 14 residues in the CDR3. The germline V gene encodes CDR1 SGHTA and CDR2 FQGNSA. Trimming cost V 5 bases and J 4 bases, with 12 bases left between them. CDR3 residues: CASSLQGGGNTIYF. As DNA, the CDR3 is TGTGCCAGCAGCCTACAGGGTGGGGGAAACACCATATATTTT. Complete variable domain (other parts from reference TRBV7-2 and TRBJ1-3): GAGVSQSPSNKVTEKGKDVELRCDPISGHTALYWYRQSLGQGLEFLIYFQGNSAPDKSGLPSDRFSAERTGGSVSTLTIQRTQQEDSAVYLCASSLQGGGNTIYFGEGSWLTVV.

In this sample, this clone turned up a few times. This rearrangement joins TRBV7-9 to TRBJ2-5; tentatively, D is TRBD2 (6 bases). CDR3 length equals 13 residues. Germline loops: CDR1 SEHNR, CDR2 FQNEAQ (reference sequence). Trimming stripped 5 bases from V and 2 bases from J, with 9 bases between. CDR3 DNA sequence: TGTGCCAGCAGCGGGCGGGAACAAGAGACCCAGTACTTC. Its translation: CASSGREQETQYF.

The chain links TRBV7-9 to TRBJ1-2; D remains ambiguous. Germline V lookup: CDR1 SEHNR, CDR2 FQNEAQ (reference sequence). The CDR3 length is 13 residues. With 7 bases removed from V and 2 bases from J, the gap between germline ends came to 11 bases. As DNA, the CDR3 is TGTGCCAGCAACACCCCCCAGAACTATGGCTACACCTTC. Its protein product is CASNTPQNYGYTF.

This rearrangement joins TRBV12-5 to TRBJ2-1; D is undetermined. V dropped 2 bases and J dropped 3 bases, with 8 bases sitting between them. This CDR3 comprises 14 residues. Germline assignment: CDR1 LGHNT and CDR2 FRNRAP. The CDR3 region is CASGLRSYYNEQFF. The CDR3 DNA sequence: TGTGCTAGTGGTTTGAGGAGCTACTACAATGAGCAGTTCTTC.

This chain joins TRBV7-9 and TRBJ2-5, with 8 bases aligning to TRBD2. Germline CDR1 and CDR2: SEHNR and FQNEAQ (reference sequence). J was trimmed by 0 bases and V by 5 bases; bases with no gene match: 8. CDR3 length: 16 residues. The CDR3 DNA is TGTGCCAGCAGCACAACTAGCGGTGCGTACCAAGAGACCCAGTACTTC. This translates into CASSTTSGAYQETQYF.

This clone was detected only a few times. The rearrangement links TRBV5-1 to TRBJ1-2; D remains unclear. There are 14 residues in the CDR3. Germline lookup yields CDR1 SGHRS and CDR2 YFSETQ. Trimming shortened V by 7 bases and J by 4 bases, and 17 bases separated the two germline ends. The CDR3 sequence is CASAIEIGSYGYTF. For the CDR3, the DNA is TGCGCCAGCGCTATAGAAATCGGGAGCTATGGCTACACCTTC. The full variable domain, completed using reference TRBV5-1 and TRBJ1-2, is KAGVTQTPRYLIKTRGQQVTLSCSPISGHRSVSWYQQTPGQGLQFLFEYFSETQRNKGNFPGRFSGRQFSNSRSEMNVSTLELGDSALYLCASAIEIGSYGYTFGSGTRLTVV.

The CDR3 DNA follows: TGTGCCAGCAGTTCTACCTGGACAGGGAACTATGGCTACACCTTC. It encodes CASSSTWTGNYGYTF. The rearrangement uses TRBV6-5 and TRBJ1-2; the match to TRBD1 covers 8 bases. The trim removed 4 bases at V and 2 bases at J, leaving 6 bases unmatched. CDR3 length equals 15 residues. Germline V CDR1 and CDR2: MNHEY, SVGAGI.

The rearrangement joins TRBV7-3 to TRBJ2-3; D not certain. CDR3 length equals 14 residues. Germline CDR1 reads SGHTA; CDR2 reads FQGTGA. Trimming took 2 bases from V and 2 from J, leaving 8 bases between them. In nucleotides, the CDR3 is TGTGCCAGCAGCTTACTCGGGTACACAGATACGCAGTATTTT. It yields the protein CASSLLGYTDTQYF. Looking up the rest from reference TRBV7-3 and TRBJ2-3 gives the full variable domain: GAGVSQTPSNKVTEKGKYVELRCDPISGHTALYWYRQSLGQGPEFLIYFQGTGAADDSGLPNDRFFAVRPEGSVSTLKIQRTERGDSAVYLCASSLLGYTDTQYFGPGTRLTVL.